Below, 13 T cell receptor beta chains from the same sample are listed, as sequenced in a study of T-cell memory formation after mild COVID-19. TCRdb ran MiXCR on the 5' RACE reads and lists one entry per CDR3 protein. The table includes roughly 300,000 distinct CDR3 sequences, less than 9.5% detected once. The sample was PBMCs or a T cell subset sorted from them (not recorded which). The receptor set was obtained from a man between 18 and 29 years old who had mild COVID-19 (a few samples of this study predate the infection). Cell type and time point are not known.

This clonotype turned up a few times. The gene calls are TRBV4-2 and TRBJ2-2; 8 bases are a match to TRBD2. The CDR3 is 15 amino acids. The V gene end was trimmed by 6 bases and the J gene end by 3 bases; junction bases not matched to a gene: 6. Germline CDR1 and CDR2: LGHNA and YNFKEQ. CDR3 protein: CASRPGTRDTGELFF. The DNA of the CDR3 is TGTGCCAGCAGGCCGGGGACTAGAGACACCGGGGAGCTGTTTTTT.

This clonotype came up a few times. The rearrangement links TRBV9 to TRBJ1-1, with D perhaps TRBD1 (5 bases). V shed 4 bases and J shed 1 base, with 14 bases lying between them. The germline V gene has CDR1 SGDLS and CDR2 YYNGEE. This CDR3 comprises 15 residues. CDR3: CASSPRGTKNTEAFF. CDR3 DNA sequence: TGTGCCAGCAGCCCCCGGGGCACCAAGAACACTGAAGCTTTCTTT.

This clonotype was counted ten times or more. The rearrangement uses TRBV12-3 or TRBV12-4 and TRBJ1-1; D is perhaps TRBD1 (6 bases). Trimming took off 4 bases at V and 0 bases at J, with 12 bases between the two ends. The CDR3 covers 15 residues. The chain's CDR3 is CASSSGVILNTEAFF. The CDR3 coding sequence is TGTGCCAGCAGTTCAGGGGTCATCTTGAACACTGAAGCTTTCTTT.

This clonotype was counted a few times. This chain uses TRBV4-3 with TRBJ2-7, with D hard to call. CDR3 length equals 13 residues. Trimming took off 0 bases at V and 5 bases at J, with 8 bases between the two ends. In germline, CDR1 is LGHNA, CDR2 YSLEER. As DNA, the CDR3 is TGCGCCAGCAGCCAAGATCCTAGAGACGAGCAGTACTTC. Protein product: CASSQDPRDEQYF.

This clonotype has at least ten counts. This sequence joins TRBV6-5 and TRBJ1-1, with a tentative D call TRBD1 (6 bases). Germline V gene lookup returns CDR1 MNHEY and CDR2 SVGAGI. CDR3 size: 13 residues. Trimming took 0 bases from V and 4 from J, leaving 6 bases between them. Written as DNA, the CDR3 is TGTGCCAGCAGTTACTCCAGGGGCACTGAAGCTTTCTTT. It translates to CASSYSRGTEAFF.

This clonotype was detected a few times. The CDR3 spells CASSQNTPTDTQYF. CDR3 DNA sequence: TGCGCCAGCAGCCAAAACACACCCACAGATACGCAGTATTTT. J is TRBJ2-3 and V is TRBV4-3; D is undetermined. This CDR3 is built from 14 residues. V was clipped by 2 bases and J by 2 bases, with 8 bases between them. The germline CDR1 and CDR2 sequences are LGHNA and YSLEER.

V and J are TRBV5-1 and TRBJ1-5; TRBD1 is a possible D gene (5 bases). Germline lookup yields CDR1 SGHRS and CDR2 YFSETQ. The CDR3 has 15 amino acids. Trimming pared 0 bases from V and 6 bases from J, leaving 13 bases between. CDR3 sequence reads: CASSLEGLWTQPQHF. CDR3 DNA: TGCGCCAGCAGCTTGGAGGGGTTATGGACTCAGCCCCAGCATTTT.

In this sample, this clonotype turned up a few times. The chain joins TRBV6-6 to TRBJ2-7, with 9 bases matching TRBD1. CDR1 MNHNY and CDR2 SVGAGI come from the germline V gene (reference sequence). The CDR3 is 15 amino acids. With 6 bases clipped from V and 7 bases from J, the junction kept 13 bases outside the gene matches. CDR3 DNA: TGTGCCAGCAGCTCCCCGGAACAGGGGGCTTTTGAGCAGTACGTC. It is translated as CASSSPEQGAFEQYV.

The chain carries TRBV6-5 and TRBJ1-5; D is unclear. V was cut by 2 bases and J by 7 bases, with 9 bases left in between. This CDR3 region has 13 residues. In germline, CDR1 is MNHEY, CDR2 SVGAGI. The CDR3 region is CASSYLLGQPQHF. As DNA, the CDR3 is TGTGCCAGCAGTTACCTCCTTGGGCAGCCCCAGCATTTT.

This chain links TRBV7-8 with TRBJ1-5; 9 bases are a match to TRBD1. The V and J ends lost 9 bases and 0 bases, in that order; junction bases with no gene match: 9. Germline lookup yields CDR1 SGHVS and CDR2 FQNEAQ. The CDR3 extends over 16 amino acids. The chain's CDR3 is CASTGGPGNSNQPQHF. CDR3 DNA sequence: TGTGCCAGTACAGGGGGCCCAGGGAATAGCAATCAGCCCCAGCATTTT.

This clonotype was counted a few times. The V call is TRBV6-1, the J call TRBJ2-7; D gene uncertain. The CDR3 length is 12 residues. CDR1 is MNHNS, CDR2 SASEGT, per germline. V gave up 6 bases and J gave up 4 bases, with 10 bases separating them. The CDR3 DNA follows: TGTGCCAGCAGCCGTCCCCTTTACGAGCAGTACTTC. This translates into CASSRPLYEQYF.

The sample holds a few counts of this clonotype. The chain uses TRBV7-3 and TRBJ1-6; possibly TRBD1 for D (5 bases). The CDR3 sequence is 15 residues long. CDR1 SGHTA and CDR2 FQGTGA come from the germline V gene. Trimming took off 1 base at V and 10 bases at J, with 14 bases between the two ends. In DNA, the CDR3 is TGTGCCAGCAGCTTAAATGGGGGAAGAGACTCACCCCTCCACTTT. As protein: CASSLNGGRDSPLHF.

The sample holds a few counts of this clonotype. This chain uses TRBV6-5 with TRBJ1-1, with a tentative D call TRBD1 (6 bases). Looked up from germline, CDR1 is MNHEY and CDR2 is SVGAGI. Deletions cut 5 bases from V and 3 bases from J, with 10 bases between. The CDR3 totals 13 residues. As DNA, the CDR3 is TGTGCCAGCAGTACGAGGGGGGACACTGAAGCTTTCTTT. Amino acids: CASSTRGDTEAFF.